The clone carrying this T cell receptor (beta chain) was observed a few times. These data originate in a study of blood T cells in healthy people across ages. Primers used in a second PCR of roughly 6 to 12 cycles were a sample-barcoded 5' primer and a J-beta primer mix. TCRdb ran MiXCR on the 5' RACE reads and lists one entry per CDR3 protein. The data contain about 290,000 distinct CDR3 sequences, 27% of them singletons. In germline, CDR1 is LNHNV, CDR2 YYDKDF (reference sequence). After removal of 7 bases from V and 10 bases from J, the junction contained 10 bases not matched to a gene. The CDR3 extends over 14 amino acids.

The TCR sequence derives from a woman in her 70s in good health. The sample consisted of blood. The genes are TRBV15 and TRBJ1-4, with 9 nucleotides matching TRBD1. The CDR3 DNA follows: TGTGCCACCAACCTAGGGACAGGGACGACAAAACTGTTTTTT. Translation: CATNLGTGTTKLFF. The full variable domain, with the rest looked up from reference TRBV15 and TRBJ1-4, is DAMVIQNPRYQVTQFGKPVTLSCSQTLNHNVMYWYQQKSSQAPKLLFHYYDKDFNNEADTPDNFQSRRPNTSFCFLDIRSPGLGDTAMYLCATNLGTGTTKLFFGSGTQLSVL.